This TCR beta chain stems from a study of cytomegalovirus exposure and HLA in healthy donors. The donors were members of the validation cohort, which comprised about 130 subjects and was separate from the first cohort of around 700 subjects. CDR1 and CDR2 (germline): SEHNR, FQNEAQ (reference sequence). V shed 10 bases and J shed 3 bases, with 16 bases lying between them. This CDR3 spans 14 amino acids. Notes on the study in general: Researchers catalogued 150 or so TCR beta chains as cytomegalovirus-associated.

The table lists this clone with a count of one. The target antigen is unknown. Sequencing used immunoSEQ multiplex PCR; TCRdb keeps in-frame clones, though not all of them. The table records 250,000 to 350,000 clones, around 87% of them present only once. Sequencing was done on a sample of PBMCs. The sequence came from a woman aged 18-30 years in good health and CMV-seronegative. The chain has TRBV7-9 and TRBJ1-3, with D maybe TRBD1 (5 bases). CDR3 region: CATLRVLGGNTIYF. As DNA, the CDR3 is TGTGCCACCCTCAGGGTTTTGGGTGGAAACACCATATATTTT.